This T cell receptor beta chain was identified during a study of T cell changes during pregnancy in multiple sclerosis. The V gene's germline CDR1 is SGHDT and CDR2 YYEEEE. The CDR3 loop spans 14 amino acids. The V and J ends lost 1 base and 7 bases, in that order; junction bases with no gene match: 5. Measured with immunoSEQ multiplex PCR; TCRdb has only the in-frame clones, and not every one. Here the sample spans tens of thousands of clones, almost 95% being singletons. This TCR came from a female donor with multiple sclerosis, enrolled in a pregnancy study. The chain uses TRBV5-6 and TRBJ1-5; TRBD1 matches 7 bases. The source was peripheral blood, collected after pregnancy. CDR3 residues: CASSLYRGSQPQHF. CDR3 nucleotides: TGTGCCAGCAGCTTGTACAGGGGAAGCCAGCCCCAGCATTTT.